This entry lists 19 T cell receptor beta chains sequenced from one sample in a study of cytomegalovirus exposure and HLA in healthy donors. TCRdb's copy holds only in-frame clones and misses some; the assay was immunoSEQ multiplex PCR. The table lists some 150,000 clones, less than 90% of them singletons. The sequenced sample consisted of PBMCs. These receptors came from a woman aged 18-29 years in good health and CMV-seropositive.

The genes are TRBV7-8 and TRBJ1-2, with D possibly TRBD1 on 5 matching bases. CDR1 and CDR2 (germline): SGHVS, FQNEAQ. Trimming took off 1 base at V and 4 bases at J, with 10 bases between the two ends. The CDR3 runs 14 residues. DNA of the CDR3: TGTGCCAGCAGCTTAGGGGGCGCGAGCTATGGCTACACCTTC. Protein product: CASSLGGASYGYTF.

In DNA form, the CDR3 reads TGTGCCAGCTCACCTAGGACAGGGGAGACCGGGGAGCTGTTTTTT. This sequence encodes CASSPRTGETGELFF. The genes are TRBV18 and TRBJ2-2; 9 bases are a match to TRBD1. With V trimmed by 3 bases and J by 5 bases, 4 bases remained unmatched. The CDR3 totals 15 residues. Germline CDR1 reads KGHSH; CDR2 reads LQKENI. The full variable domain, completed using reference TRBV18 and TRBJ2-2, is NAGVMQNPRHLVRRRGQEARLRCSPMKGHSHVYWYRQLPEEGLKFMVYLQKENIIDESGMPKERFSAEFPKEGPSILRIQQVVRGDSAAYFCASSPRTGETGELFFGEGSRLTVL.

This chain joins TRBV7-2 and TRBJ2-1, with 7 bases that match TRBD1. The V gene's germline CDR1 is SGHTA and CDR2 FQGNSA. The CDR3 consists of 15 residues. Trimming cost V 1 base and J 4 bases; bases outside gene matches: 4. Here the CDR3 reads CASSLEGTAYNEQFF. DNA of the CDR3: TGTGCCAGCAGCTTAGAAGGGACAGCTTACAATGAGCAGTTCTTC.

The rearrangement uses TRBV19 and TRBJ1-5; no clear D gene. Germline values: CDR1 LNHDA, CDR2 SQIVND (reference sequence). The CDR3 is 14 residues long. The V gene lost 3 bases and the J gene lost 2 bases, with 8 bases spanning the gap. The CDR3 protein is CASSIAAGNQPQHF. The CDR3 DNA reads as TGTGCCAGTAGTATTGCGGCCGGCAATCAGCCCCAGCATTTT.

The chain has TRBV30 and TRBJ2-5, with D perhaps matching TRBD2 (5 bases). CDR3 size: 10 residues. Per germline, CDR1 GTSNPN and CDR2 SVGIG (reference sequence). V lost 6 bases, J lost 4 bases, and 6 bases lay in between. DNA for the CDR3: TGTGCCTGCGGGGTAGAGACCCAGTACTTC. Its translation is CACGVETQYF.

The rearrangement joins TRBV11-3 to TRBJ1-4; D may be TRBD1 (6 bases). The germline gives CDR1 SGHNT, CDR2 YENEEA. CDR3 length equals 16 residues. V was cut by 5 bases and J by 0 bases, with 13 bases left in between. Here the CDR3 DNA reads TGTGCCAGCAGCCGAACCGGGACAACAACTAATGAAAAACTGTTTTTT. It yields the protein CASSRTGTTTNEKLFF.

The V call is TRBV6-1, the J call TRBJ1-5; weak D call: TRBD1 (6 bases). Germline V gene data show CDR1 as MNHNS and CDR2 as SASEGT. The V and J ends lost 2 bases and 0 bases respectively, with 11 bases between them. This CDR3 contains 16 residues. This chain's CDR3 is CASSEWGHHSNQPQHF. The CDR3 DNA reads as TGTGCCAGCAGTGAATGGGGACACCATAGCAATCAGCCCCAGCATTTT.

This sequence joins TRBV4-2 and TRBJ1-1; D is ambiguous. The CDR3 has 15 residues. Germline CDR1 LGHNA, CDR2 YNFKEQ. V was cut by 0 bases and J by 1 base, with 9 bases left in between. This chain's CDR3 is CASSQDGLRNTEAFF. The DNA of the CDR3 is TGTGCCAGCAGCCAAGATGGGCTTAGGAACACTGAAGCTTTCTTT.

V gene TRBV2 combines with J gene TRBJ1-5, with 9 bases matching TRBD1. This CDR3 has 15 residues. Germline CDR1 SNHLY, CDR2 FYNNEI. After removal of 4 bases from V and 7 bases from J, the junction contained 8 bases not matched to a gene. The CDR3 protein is CASSVNRGRGQPQHF. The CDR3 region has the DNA TGTGCCAGCAGTGTCAACAGGGGGCGCGGACAGCCCCAGCATTTT.

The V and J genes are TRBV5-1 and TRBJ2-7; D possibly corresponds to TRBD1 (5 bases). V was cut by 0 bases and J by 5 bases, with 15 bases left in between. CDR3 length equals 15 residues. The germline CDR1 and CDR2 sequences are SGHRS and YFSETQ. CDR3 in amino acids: CASSLEGVARHEQYF. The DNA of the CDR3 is TGCGCCAGCAGCTTGGAAGGGGTGGCACGCCACGAGCAGTACTTC.

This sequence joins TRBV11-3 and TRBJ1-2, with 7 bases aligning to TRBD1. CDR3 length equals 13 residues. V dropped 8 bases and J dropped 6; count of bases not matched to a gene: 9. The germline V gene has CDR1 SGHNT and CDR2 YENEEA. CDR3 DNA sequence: TGTGCCAGCGGTAAGGACAGGCTTAATGGCTACACCTTC. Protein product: CASGKDRLNGYTF.

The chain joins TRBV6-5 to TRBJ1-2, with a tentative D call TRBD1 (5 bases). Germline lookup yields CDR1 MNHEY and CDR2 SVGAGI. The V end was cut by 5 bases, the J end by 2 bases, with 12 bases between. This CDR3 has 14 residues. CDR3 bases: TGTGCCAGCAGTCGCATGGGGGGGAACTATGGCTACACCTTC. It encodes CASSRMGGNYGYTF.

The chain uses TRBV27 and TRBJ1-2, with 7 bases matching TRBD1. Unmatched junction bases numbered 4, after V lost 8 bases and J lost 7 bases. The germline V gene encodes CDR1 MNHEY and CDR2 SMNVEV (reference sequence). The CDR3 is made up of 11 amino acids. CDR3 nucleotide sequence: TGTGCCAGCGGCACAGGGGCTGGCTACACCTTC. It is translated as CASGTGAGYTF.

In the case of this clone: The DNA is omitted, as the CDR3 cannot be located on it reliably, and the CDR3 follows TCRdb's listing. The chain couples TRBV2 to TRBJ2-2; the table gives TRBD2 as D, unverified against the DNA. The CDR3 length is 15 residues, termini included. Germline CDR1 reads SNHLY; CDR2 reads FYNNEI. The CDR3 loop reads CASILGGSPTGELFF.

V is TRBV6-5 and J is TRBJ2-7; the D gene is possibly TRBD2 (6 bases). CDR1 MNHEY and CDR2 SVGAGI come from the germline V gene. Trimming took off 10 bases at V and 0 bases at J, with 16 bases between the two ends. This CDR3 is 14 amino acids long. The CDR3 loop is CATSIGGGSYEQYF. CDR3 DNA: TGTGCCACCTCAATTGGGGGAGGCTCCTACGAGCAGTACTTC.

CDR3 DNA: TGTGCCAGCAGGGCTACCTACGTAACAGGGCCATGGCAGTATTTT. Translated: CASRATYVTGPWQYF. The chain has TRBV2 and TRBJ2-3, with D possibly TRBD1 on 6 matching bases. There are 15 residues in the CDR3. V lost 6 bases, J lost 11 bases, and 24 bases lay in between. Germline CDR1 and CDR2: SNHLY and FYNNEI.

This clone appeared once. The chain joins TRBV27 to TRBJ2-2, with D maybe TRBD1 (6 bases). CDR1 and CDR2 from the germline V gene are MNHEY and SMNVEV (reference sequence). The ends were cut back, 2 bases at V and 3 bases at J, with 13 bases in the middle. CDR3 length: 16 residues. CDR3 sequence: CASSLERTVHTGELFF. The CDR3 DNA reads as TGTGCCAGCAGTTTAGAAAGGACAGTCCACACCGGGGAGCTGTTTTTT.

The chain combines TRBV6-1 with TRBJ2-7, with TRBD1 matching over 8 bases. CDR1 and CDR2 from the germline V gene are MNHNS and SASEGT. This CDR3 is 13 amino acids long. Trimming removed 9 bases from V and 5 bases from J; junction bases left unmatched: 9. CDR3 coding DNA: TGTGCCAGTAAGACAGGGGTTGAGAACGAGCAGTACTTC. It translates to CASKTGVENEQYF.

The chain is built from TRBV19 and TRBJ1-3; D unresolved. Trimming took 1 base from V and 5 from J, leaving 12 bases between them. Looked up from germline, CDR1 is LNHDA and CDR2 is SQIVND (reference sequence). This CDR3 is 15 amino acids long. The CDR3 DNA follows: TGTGCCAGTAGTATAGGTACACAATCCAGAAACACCATATATTTT. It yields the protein CASSIGTQSRNTIYF.